This record covers a single TCR beta chain. Here immunoSEQ multiplex PCR was the method, and the copy in TCRdb shows in-frame clones only, minus some. This sample has roughly 100,000 clones, with about 92% found just once. CDR1 and CDR2 (germline): PRHDT, FYEKMQ (reference sequence). V shed 5 bases, J shed 5 bases, and the junction held 11 bases outside the gene matches. The length of the CDR3 is 18 residues. The Seattle patients joined while their infection was active and were tracked longitudinally afterward. The sample comes from a study of blood T cell repertoires in COVID-19. Study overall: COVID-19 samples, acute and convalescent, were from the United States, Italy and Spain.

Sequencing used peripheral blood. The gene calls are TRBV13 and TRBJ2-5; 16 positions match TRBD2. The TCR comes from a man aged 18-30 years with COVID-19, enrolled during active disease. CDR3 bases: TGTGCCAGCAGCCCCAACCCGGGACTAGCGGGAGGGCCGGAGACCCAGTACTTC. Residues: CASSPNPGLAGGPETQYF.